A single sample is the source of the 4 T cell receptor beta chains below, sequenced in a study of glioma-infiltrating T cells after dendritic cell vaccination (dated by TCRdb to 2015 to 2016). The time point label here, explained by the study, means: after dendritic cell vaccination, including at tumor progression/relapse. The library was generated by the immunoSEQ multiplex PCR assay. TCRdb limited this immuneACCESS table to in-frame rearrangements with V and J called. A share of clones is missing; checked studies link under half to unresolved V genes, and the rest is unexplained. Across this sample there are under 130,000 clones, with 90% seen only once. Of the sample, roughly 3% is held by the ten largest clones. The specimen comprised blood, sampled after dendritic cell vaccination. These receptors all stem from a human donor with glioblastoma.

This rearrangement joins TRBV7-9 to TRBJ2-1; 8 bases match TRBD1. Trimming cost V 5 bases and J 0 bases; bases outside gene matches: 9. The CDR3 extends over 17 amino acids. Germline lookup yields CDR1 SEHNR and CDR2 FQNEAQ (reference sequence). CDR3 loop: CASSPGQGLTSYNEQFF. The DNA for the CDR3 is TGTGCCAGCAGCCCTGGACAGGGCCTAACCTCCTACAATGAGCAGTTCTTC.

The rearrangement uses TRBV7-8 and TRBJ2-1; TRBD1 is a possible D gene (7 bases). Germline V gene lookup returns CDR1 SGHVS and CDR2 FQNEAQ. The CDR3 is made up of 16 amino acids. The V end was cut by 4 bases, the J end by 3 bases, with 16 bases between. The CDR3 here is CASSSTGAGGYNEQFF. The CDR3 DNA is TGTGCCAGCAGCTCCACAGGGGCCGGGGGCTACAATGAGCAGTTCTTC.

The sample holds a few counts of this clone. The gene calls are TRBV9 and TRBJ1-4; D remains ambiguous. This CDR3 comprises 15 residues. Germline V lookup: CDR1 SGDLS, CDR2 YYNGEE. Trimming removed 4 bases at V and 3 bases at J, with 13 bases between. The CDR3 DNA sequence: TGTGCCAGCAGCTCCGGGTCCCTTTCTAATGAAAAACTGTTTTTT. Amino acid sequence: CASSSGSLSNEKLFF.

The chain couples TRBV11-2 to TRBJ1-3, with no clear D. Trimming removed 4 bases from V and 0 bases from J, with 13 bases in between. The CDR3 loop spans 16 amino acids. Germline V CDR1 and CDR2: SGHAT, FQNNGV. CDR3 sequence reads: CASSSGILHSGNTIYF. CDR3 DNA: TGTGCCAGCAGCTCAGGCATCTTACACTCTGGAAACACCATATATTTT.